This T cell receptor beta chain was documented in a study of cytomegalovirus exposure and HLA in healthy donors. Amplification used 60 Vbeta primers and 13 Jbeta primers. TCRdb keeps only in-frame clones here, not all; method: immunoSEQ multiplex PCR. The data show roughly 93,000 clones, around 78% seen once. Germline lookup yields CDR1 SQVTM and CDR2 ANQGSEA. V lost 7 bases to trimming and J lost 0 bases; unmatched junction nucleotides: 10. The CDR3 contains 17 residues. J is TRBJ2-1 and V is TRBV29-1, with 12 bases identical to TRBD2. The sequenced sample was PBMCs. The receptor was derived from a man aged 25-45 years in good health and CMV-seronegative. CDR3 DNA: TGCAGCGGCTCCGGGACTAGCGGGTTAAGCTCCTACAATGAGCAGTTCTTC. Its protein product is CSGSGTSGLSSYNEQFF.